The T cell receptor (beta chain) described here comes from a study of T-cell memory formation after mild COVID-19. V lost 0 bases, J lost 4 bases, and 11 bases lay in between. The germline gives CDR1 SGHRS, CDR2 YFSETQ. This CDR3 spans 15 amino acids. Each CDR3 protein is one row after TCRdb ran MiXCR on the 5' RACE reads. Of a few hundred thousand distinct CDR3 sequences listed, roughly 20% are singletons. This chain connects TRBV5-1 to TRBJ1-5; D not resolved. Sequencing was carried out using PBMCs or a T cell subset sorted from them (not recorded which). This TCR derives from a man younger than 35 who had mild COVID-19 (a few samples of this study predate the infection). Cell type and time point are not known. The CDR3 DNA is TGCGCCAGCAGCTTGGATGTGGGGTGGAATCAGCCCCAGCATTTT. The encoded protein is CASSLDVGWNQPQHF.